The clone carrying this TCR beta chain was counted only a few times. Its antigen is as yet unknown. Looked up from germline, CDR1 is SGHRS and CDR2 is YFSETQ. The trim removed 4 bases at V and 2 bases at J, leaving 7 bases unmatched. This CDR3 has 15 residues. Library preparation for TCR beta used quantitative 5'-RACE with molecular barcodes. TCRdb fed the 5' RACE reads into MiXCR, producing one record per CDR3 protein. Of about 330,000 distinct CDR3 sequences listed, around 8% were seen once; the top ten hold 13% to 15%. The entry originates in a study of CD8 T cells in ankylosing spondylitis. Study findings and constraints: In reactive arthritis synovial fluid and blood, some motif variants had been reported before. Significant enrichment of disease-linked clones was reported in matched ankylosing spondylitis synovial fluid. The disease-linked clones had a CD8+ phenotype and low blood frequencies. One TCR beta motif, made up of eight or nine highly homologous variants, appeared characteristic of ankylosing spondylitis blood.

The TCR originated in a male donor with ankylosing spondylitis. J is TRBJ1-1 and V is TRBV5-1, with 8 bases that match TRBD1. Sequenced sample: blood, either unsorted or a sorted T cell fraction (not recorded which). The CDR3 region is CASSLDRVRNTEAFF. The DNA of the CDR3 is TGCGCCAGCAGCCTGGACAGGGTTCGAAACACTGAAGCTTTCTTT.